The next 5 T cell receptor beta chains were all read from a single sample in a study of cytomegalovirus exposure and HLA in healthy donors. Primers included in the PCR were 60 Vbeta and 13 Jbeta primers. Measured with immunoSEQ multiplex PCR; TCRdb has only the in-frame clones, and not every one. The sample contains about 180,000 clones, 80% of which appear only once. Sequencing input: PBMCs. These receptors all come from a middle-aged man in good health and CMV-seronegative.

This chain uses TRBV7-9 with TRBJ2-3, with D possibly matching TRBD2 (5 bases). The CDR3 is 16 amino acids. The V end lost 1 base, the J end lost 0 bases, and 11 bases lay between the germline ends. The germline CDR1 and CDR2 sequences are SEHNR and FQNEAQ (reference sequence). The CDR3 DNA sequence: TGTGCCAGCAGCTTAGACCGGGGAGTAAGCACAGATACGCAGTATTTT. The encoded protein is CASSLDRGVSTDTQYF.

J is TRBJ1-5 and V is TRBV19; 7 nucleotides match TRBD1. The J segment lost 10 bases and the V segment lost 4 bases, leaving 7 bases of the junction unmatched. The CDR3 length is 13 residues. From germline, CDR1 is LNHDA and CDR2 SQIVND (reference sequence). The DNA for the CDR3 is TGTGCCAGTAGTAACAGGGGACTCCCACCCCAGCATTTT. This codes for CASSNRGLPPQHF.

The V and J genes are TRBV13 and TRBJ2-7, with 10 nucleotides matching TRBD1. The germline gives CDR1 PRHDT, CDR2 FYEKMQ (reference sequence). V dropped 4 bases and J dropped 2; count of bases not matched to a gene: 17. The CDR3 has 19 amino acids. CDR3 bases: TGTGCCAGCAGCTCGCATACCGGGACAGGGGTTTTGATGGCCTACGAGCAGTACTTC. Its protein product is CASSSHTGTGVLMAYEQYF.

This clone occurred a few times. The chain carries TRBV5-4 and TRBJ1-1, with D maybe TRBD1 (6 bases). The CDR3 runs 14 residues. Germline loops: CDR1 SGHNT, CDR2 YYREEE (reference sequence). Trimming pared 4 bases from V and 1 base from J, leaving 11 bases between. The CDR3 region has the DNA TGTGCCAGCAGCCCAGGGGCCGGGAACACTGAAGCTTTCTTT. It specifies CASSPGAGNTEAFF.

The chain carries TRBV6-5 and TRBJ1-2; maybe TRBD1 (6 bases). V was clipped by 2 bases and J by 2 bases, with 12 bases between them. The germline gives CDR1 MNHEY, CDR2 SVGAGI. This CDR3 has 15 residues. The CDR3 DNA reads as TGTGCCAGCAGTTACAGCCAGGGGCCCAACTATGGCTACACCTTC. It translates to CASSYSQGPNYGYTF.